The 23 T cell receptor beta chains below all came from one sample that was sequenced in a study of chemoradiotherapy in HPV16-positive cancers. Clones were sequenced by immunoSEQ multiplex PCR, and TCRdb holds only the in-frame ones, with some missing. The sample lists several thousand clones; around four fifths were seen once. Sampling took place from a patient who underwent chemoradiotherapy. These receptors all come from a human donor with HPV-associated anogenital cancer.

A few counts support this clone. The rearrangement links TRBV29-1 to TRBJ1-2; 9 bases fit TRBD1. Germline V lookup: CDR1 SQVTM, CDR2 ANQGSEA. CDR3 length: 11 residues. Trimming took 4 bases from V and 6 from J; bases not matched to a gene: 0. The CDR3 loop is CSVGTGDGYTF. The CDR3 DNA sequence: TGCAGCGTTGGGACAGGGGATGGCTACACCTTC.

The rearrangement uses TRBV2 and TRBJ1-5; TRBD1 aligns across 8 bases. Germline V lookup: CDR1 SNHLY, CDR2 FYNNEI. The CDR3 length is 14 residues. V shed 3 bases, J shed 6 bases, and the junction held 4 bases outside the gene matches. CDR3: CASSDRTGIQPQHF. CDR3 nucleotides: TGTGCCAGCAGTGACCGGACAGGGATTCAGCCCCAGCATTTT.

The chain employs TRBV18 and TRBJ1-5; no clear D gene. CDR3 length: 13 residues. The V and J ends lost 3 bases and 11 bases respectively, with 14 bases between them. Germline loops: CDR1 KGHSH, CDR2 LQKENI. Here the CDR3 DNA reads TGTGCCAGCTCACCGGAGAGATCAGCGACCCAGCATTTT. Translated: CASSPERSATQHF.

The rearrangement uses TRBV6-1 and TRBJ1-2; D unclear. Trimming left V 4 bases short and J 3 bases short, with 15 bases between. CDR3 size: 15 residues. Germline loops: CDR1 MNHNS, CDR2 SASEGT. CDR3 in amino acids: CASSAGPSSDYGYTF. CDR3 nucleotide sequence: TGTGCCAGCAGTGCCGGGCCCTCGAGCGACTATGGCTACACCTTC.

The rearrangement links TRBV9 to TRBJ2-3; 13 bases are shared with TRBD2. Germline V gene lookup returns CDR1 SGDLS and CDR2 YYNGEE. CDR3 size: 17 residues. With 7 bases clipped from V and 3 bases from J, the junction kept 11 bases outside the gene matches. CDR3 DNA: TGTGCCAGCCAGACTAGCGGGGGGCTCGTAGGGACAGATACGCAGTATTTT. Its protein is CASQTSGGLVGTDTQYF. The whole variable domain, remainder taken from reference TRBV9 and TRBJ2-3, is DSGVTQTPKHLITATGQRVTLRCSPRSGDLSVYWYQQSLDQGLQFLIQYYNGEERAKGNILERFSAQQFPDLHSELNLSSLELGDSALYFCASQTSGGLVGTDTQYFGPGTRLTVL.

This clone was counted a single time. The V gene is TRBV5-6, the J gene TRBJ1-2, with no clear D. Looked up from germline, CDR1 is SGHDT and CDR2 is YYEEEE. This CDR3 contains 15 residues. Trimming pared 6 bases from V and 0 bases from J, leaving 15 bases between. The CDR3 region has the DNA TGTGCCAGCACCTACCTTACTCAGGCTAACTATGGCTACACCTTC. It yields the protein CASTYLTQANYGYTF.

This clone appeared a single time. The CDR3 DNA follows: TGCGCCAGCAGCGTTTCAGGGGGCACAGATACGCAGTATTTT. Its translation: CASSVSGGTDTQYF. The chain employs TRBV10-1 and TRBJ2-3; D might be TRBD1 (6 bases). The V end lost 6 bases, the J end lost 1 base, and 11 bases lay between the germline ends. This CDR3 contains 14 residues. CDR1 is WNHNN and CDR2 is SYGVQD in the germline V gene (reference sequence).

The V gene is TRBV19, the J gene TRBJ2-5; no reliable D call. Trimming stripped 6 bases from V and 4 bases from J, with 12 bases between. Germline V gene lookup returns CDR1 LNHDA and CDR2 SQIVND (reference sequence). This CDR3 has 13 residues. The CDR3 spells CASSPRLRETQYF. The CDR3 nucleotides are TGTGCCAGTAGCCCACGACTGAGAGAGACCCAGTACTTC.

V is TRBV7-9 and J is TRBJ2-3; 10 bases align to TRBD1. CDR1 SEHNR and CDR2 FQNEAQ come from the germline V gene (reference sequence). J gave up 7 bases and V 4 bases, and 5 bases lay outside the gene matches. CDR3 size: 14 residues. In DNA, the CDR3 is TGTGCCAGCAGCTCTGGACAGGGGGGGAATACGCAGTATTTT. Translated, it gives CASSSGQGGNTQYF.

The V gene is TRBV5-8, the J gene TRBJ1-5; 10 positions agree with TRBD1. CDR1 is SGHTS and CDR2 is YDEGEE in the germline V gene. The CDR3 totals 19 residues. After removal of 1 base from V and 1 base from J, the junction contained 11 bases not matched to a gene. Here the CDR3 reads CASSLIPDRGRLSNQPQHF. The CDR3 coding sequence is TGTGCCAGCAGCTTGATCCCTGACAGGGGGCGCCTAAGCAATCAGCCCCAGCATTTT.

The chain couples TRBV19 to TRBJ1-5, with no clear D. The CDR3 runs 15 residues. V shed 1 base and J shed 4 bases, with 11 bases lying between them. Germline values: CDR1 LNHDA, CDR2 SQIVND (reference sequence). The CDR3 loop reads CASSIAWAINQPQHF. The CDR3 region has the DNA TGTGCCAGTAGTATAGCGTGGGCCATTAATCAGCCCCAGCATTTT.

The rearrangement uses TRBV5-4 and TRBJ1-1; possibly TRBD1 for D (5 bases). The CDR3 has 13 residues. Per germline, CDR1 SGHNT and CDR2 YYREEE (reference sequence). Between the trimmed V and J ends, which lost 2 bases and 5 bases, there was a span of 10 bases. CDR3 DNA sequence: TGTGCCAGCAGCTTCGGGGGGGGAACTGAAGCTTTCTTT. This gives the protein CASSFGGGTEAFF.

The V gene is TRBV30, the J gene TRBJ1-1, with no clear D. CDR1 is GTSNPN and CDR2 is SVGIG in the germline V gene (reference sequence). This CDR3 region has 13 residues. Trimming took off 1 base at V and 1 base at J, with 7 bases between the two ends. In DNA, the CDR3 is TGTGCCTGGAGTGGAAGTCAGAACACTGAAGCTTTCTTT. It codes for CAWSGSQNTEAFF.

The chain uses TRBV2 and TRBJ1-1; D is uncertain. V lost 7 bases to trimming and J lost 4 bases, with 7 bases between them. The CDR3 totals 11 residues. CDR1 and CDR2 from the germline V gene are SNHLY and FYNNEI. CDR3 amino acids: CASIYSTEAFF. DNA of the CDR3: TGTGCCAGCATTTATAGCACTGAAGCTTTCTTT.

The gene calls are TRBV13 and TRBJ2-7; 7 positions agree with TRBD2. The CDR3 spans 14 residues. V lost 5 bases to trimming and J lost 5 bases; unmatched junction nucleotides: 9. Germline V gene lookup returns CDR1 PRHDT and CDR2 FYEKMQ (reference sequence). The CDR3 sequence: CASSSGAGTHEQYF. DNA of the CDR3: TGTGCCAGCAGCAGCGGGGCAGGGACCCACGAGCAGTACTTC. Combining the CDR3 with reference TRBV13 and TRBJ2-7 gives the whole variable domain AAGVIQSPRHLIKEKRETATLKCYPIPRHDTVYWYQQGPGQDPQFLISFYEKMQSDKGSIPDRFSAQQFSDYHSELNMSSLELGDSALYFCASSSGAGTHEQYFGPGTRLTVT.

This chain joins TRBV10-3 and TRBJ1-1, with TRBD1 matching 7 bases. The CDR3 loop spans 13 amino acids. CDR1 is ENHRY and CDR2 is SYGVKD in the germline V gene. The J segment lost 1 base and the V segment lost 8 bases, leaving 4 bases of the junction unmatched. CDR3 residues: CAIGGQANTEAFF. The CDR3 coding sequence is TGTGCCATCGGAGGACAGGCGAACACTGAAGCTTTCTTT.

In its sample, this clone was seen once. The chain combines TRBV19 with TRBJ2-4; D perhaps matches TRBD1 (6 bases). Germline V gene lookup returns CDR1 LNHDA and CDR2 SQIVND (reference sequence). The CDR3 has 16 residues. Trimming took off 5 bases at V and 0 bases at J, with 14 bases between the two ends. The CDR3: CASSATGHEAKNIQYF. CDR3 nucleotide sequence: TGTGCCAGTAGTGCCACAGGGCATGAAGCCAAAAACATTCAGTACTTC.

The chain has TRBV19 and TRBJ1-6, with D possibly matching TRBD1 (6 bases). Germline values: CDR1 LNHDA, CDR2 SQIVND (reference sequence). V was trimmed by 5 bases and J by 10 bases, leaving 18 bases between them. The CDR3 has 15 amino acids. The CDR3 nucleotides are TGTGCCAGTAGTGGGGCGAGGGGGAGAGGCTCACCCCTCCACTTT. Protein: CASSGARGRGSPLHF.

V gene TRBV7-9 combines with J gene TRBJ1-4; D is unresolved. CDR1 and CDR2 from the germline V gene are SEHNR and FQNEAQ (reference sequence). The germline V and J ends were trimmed by 5 bases and 8 bases, with 15 bases remaining between them. The CDR3 extends over 14 amino acids. CDR3 protein: CASSPVRALEKLFF. The CDR3 DNA sequence: TGTGCCAGCAGCCCAGTGAGGGCTTTAGAAAAACTGTTTTTT.

The chain has TRBV18 and TRBJ1-1; D ambiguous. Trimming stripped 2 bases from V and 4 bases from J, with 8 bases between. CDR3 length: 13 residues. Per germline, CDR1 KGHSH and CDR2 LQKENI. This CDR3 reads CASSPTPRTEAFF. Written as DNA, the CDR3 is TGTGCCAGCTCACCAACACCCCGCACTGAAGCTTTCTTT.

The chain uses TRBV5-5 and TRBJ2-1; D might be TRBD2 (5 bases). This CDR3 contains 13 residues. Germline CDR1 reads SGHKS; CDR2 reads YYEKEE (reference sequence). The germline V and J ends were trimmed by 1 base and 6 bases, with 8 bases remaining between them. DNA of the CDR3: TGTGCCAGCAGCTTGATGGCGGGCAATGAGCAGTTCTTC. It encodes CASSLMAGNEQFF.

V usage is TRBV5-1 and J usage is TRBJ2-1; 8 nucleotides line up with TRBD1. Trimming took 4 bases from V and 8 from J; bases not matched to a gene: 8. This CDR3 contains 14 residues. CDR1 is SGHRS and CDR2 is YFSETQ in the germline V gene. This CDR3 reads CASSMGTGGDEQFF. The CDR3 region has the DNA TGCGCCAGCAGCATGGGGACAGGAGGGGATGAGCAGTTCTTC.

The rearrangement joins TRBV5-4 to TRBJ2-7, with D possibly matching TRBD2 (6 bases). This CDR3 is 12 amino acids long. V lost 4 bases and J 6 bases, leaving 11 bases between the germline ends. Germline V gives CDR1 SGHNT, CDR2 YYREEE (reference sequence). The CDR3 DNA sequence: TGTGCCAGCAGCCGGCGGGGAGGCGAGCAGTACTTC. Its protein is CASSRRGGEQYF.